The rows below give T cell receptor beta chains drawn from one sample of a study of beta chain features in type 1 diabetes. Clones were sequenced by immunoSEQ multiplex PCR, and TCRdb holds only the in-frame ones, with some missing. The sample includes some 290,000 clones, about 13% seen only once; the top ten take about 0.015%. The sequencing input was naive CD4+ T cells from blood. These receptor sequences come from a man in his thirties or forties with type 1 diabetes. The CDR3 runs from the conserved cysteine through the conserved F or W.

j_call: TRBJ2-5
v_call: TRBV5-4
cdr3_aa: CASSSRLAGGVTETQYF

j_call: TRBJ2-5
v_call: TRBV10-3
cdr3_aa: CAISDPDLRTSGSKKTQYF

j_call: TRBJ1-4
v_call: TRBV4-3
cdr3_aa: CASSQDREKKVFF

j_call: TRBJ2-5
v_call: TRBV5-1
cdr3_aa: CASKTSGGQETQYF

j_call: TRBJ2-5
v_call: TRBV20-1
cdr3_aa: CSATYETQYF

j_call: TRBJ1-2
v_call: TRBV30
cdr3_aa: CACYLGGKNTF

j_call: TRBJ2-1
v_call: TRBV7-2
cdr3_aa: CASSLGQLGGSEQFF

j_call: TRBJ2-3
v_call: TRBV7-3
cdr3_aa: CASSLRGLITDTQYF

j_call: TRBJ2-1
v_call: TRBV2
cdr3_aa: CASRGGLAGASNEQFF

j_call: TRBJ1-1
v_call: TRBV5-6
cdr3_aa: CASNPVDRPYSDEAFF

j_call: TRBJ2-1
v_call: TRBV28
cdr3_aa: CASSIGQPRDNEQFF

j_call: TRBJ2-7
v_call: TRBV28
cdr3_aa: CASSLGTSGYEQYF

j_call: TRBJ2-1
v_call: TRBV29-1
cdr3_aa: CSVRRGSYNEQFF

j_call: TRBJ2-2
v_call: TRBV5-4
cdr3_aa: CASSFRRGIWFGELFF

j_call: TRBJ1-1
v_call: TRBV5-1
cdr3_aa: CASSLLAGLATEAFF

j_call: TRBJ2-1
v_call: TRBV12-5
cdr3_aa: CASGLGLAGPSSYNEQFF

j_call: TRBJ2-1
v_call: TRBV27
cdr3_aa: CASRRSGATYNEQFF

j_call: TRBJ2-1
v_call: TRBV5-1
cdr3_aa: CASSPGTSGLGYNEQFF

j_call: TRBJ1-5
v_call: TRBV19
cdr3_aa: CASSITGDSNQPQHF

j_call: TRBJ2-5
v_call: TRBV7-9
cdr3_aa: CASRPGTGQETQYF

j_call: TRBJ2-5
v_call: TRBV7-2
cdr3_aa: CASSARAPGGETQYF

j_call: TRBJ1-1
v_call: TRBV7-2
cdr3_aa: CASSRDRTEAFF

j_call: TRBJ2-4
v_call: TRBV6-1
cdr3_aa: CASSANSGRAAKNIQYF

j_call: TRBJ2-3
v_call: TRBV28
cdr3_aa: CASSSRTSLMSYTPNTQYF

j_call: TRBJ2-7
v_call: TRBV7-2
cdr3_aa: CASSPSYEQYF

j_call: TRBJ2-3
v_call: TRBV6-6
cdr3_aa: CASGSGTFRDTQYF

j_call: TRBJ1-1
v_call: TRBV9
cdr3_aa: CASSVAGTTEAFF

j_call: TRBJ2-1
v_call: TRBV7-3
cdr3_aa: CASSLEEQFF

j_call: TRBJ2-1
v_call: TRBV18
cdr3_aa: CASSPRTGRALIDEQFF

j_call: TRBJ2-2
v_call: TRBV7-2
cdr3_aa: CASSLGLSGNTGELFF

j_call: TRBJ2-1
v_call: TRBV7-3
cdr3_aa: CASSLNADSYNEQFF

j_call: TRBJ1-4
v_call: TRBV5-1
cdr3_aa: CASSLRGVDEKLFF

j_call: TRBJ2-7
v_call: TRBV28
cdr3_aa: CASSFSGTSGAYEQYF

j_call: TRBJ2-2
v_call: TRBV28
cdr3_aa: CASSSTPEASGELFF

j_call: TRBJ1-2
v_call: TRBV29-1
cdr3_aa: CSAYPYRGGPGTNYGYTF

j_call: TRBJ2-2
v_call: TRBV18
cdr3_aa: CASSASSGIDTGELFF

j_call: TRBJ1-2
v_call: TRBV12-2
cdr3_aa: CASRLGTYGYTF

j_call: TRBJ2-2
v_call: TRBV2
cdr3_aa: CASSGTSRNTGELFF

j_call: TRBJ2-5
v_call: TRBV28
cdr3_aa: CAALQGKWAGFGQETQYF

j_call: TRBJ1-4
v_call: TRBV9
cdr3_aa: CASSVGPGQGTATNEKLFF

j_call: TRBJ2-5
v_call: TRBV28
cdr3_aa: CASEGGLQETQYF

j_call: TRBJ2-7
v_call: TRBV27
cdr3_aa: CASTQSPPTRVSSYEQYF

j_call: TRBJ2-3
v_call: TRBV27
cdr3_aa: CASKRHNTDTQYF

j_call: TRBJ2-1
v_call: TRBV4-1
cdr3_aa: CASSQDQGSYNEQFF

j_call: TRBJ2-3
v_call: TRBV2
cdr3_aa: CASSGDSRLTDTQYF

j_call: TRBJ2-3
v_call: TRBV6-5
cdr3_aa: CASRPSGTDTQYF

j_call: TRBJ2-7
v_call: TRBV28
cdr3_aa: CASSFAGRGGEQYF

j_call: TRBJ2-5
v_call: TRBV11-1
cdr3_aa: CASSPTGKETQYF

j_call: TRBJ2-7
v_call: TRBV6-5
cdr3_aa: CASSLTTRSSYEQYF

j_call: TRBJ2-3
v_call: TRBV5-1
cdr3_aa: CASTHGTAASTDTQYF

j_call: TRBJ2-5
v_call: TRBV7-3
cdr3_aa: CASSLTASGEETQYF

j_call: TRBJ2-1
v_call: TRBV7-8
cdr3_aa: CASSLERDPYNEQFF

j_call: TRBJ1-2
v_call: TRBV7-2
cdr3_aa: CASSNSHGTLYGYTF

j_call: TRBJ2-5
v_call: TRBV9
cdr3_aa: CASSVGGTRSYQETQYF

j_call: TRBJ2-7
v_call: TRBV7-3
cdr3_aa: CASSQSGGWDEQYF

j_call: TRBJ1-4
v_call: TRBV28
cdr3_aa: CASTPLRDSDEKLFF

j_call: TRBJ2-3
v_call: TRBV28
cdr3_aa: CASSLLTSGKSVVF

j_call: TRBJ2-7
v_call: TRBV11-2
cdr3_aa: CASSPGRGTTYEQYF